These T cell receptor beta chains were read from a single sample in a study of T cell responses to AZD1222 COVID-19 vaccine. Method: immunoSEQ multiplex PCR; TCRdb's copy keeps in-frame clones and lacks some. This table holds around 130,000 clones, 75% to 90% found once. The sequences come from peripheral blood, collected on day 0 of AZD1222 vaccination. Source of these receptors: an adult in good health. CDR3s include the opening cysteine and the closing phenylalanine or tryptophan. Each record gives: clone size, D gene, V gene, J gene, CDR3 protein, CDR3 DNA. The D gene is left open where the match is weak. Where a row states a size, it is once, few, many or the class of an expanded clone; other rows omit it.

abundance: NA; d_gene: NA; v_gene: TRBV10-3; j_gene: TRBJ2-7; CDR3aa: CAIGDQYEQYF; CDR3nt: TGTGCCATTGGAGATCAATACGAGCAGTACTTC
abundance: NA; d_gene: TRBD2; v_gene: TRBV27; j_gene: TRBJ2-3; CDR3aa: CASSRGLGADTQYF; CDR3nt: TGTGCCAGCAGTCGGGGACTAGGGGCAGATACGCAGTATTTT
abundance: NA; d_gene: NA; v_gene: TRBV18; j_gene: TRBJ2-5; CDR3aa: CASSPFGGETQYF; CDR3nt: TGTGCCAGCTCACCCTTTGGGGGAGAGACCCAGTACTTC
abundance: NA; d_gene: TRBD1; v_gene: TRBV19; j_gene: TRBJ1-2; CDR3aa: CASSTGGQTLYGYTF; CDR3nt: TGTGCCAGTTCCACAGGGGGGCAAACCCTCTATGGCTACACCTTC
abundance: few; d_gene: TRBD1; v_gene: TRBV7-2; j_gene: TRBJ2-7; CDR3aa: CASSLGQGGYEQYF; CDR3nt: TGTGCCAGCAGCCTAGGACAGGGTGGATACGAGCAGTACTTC
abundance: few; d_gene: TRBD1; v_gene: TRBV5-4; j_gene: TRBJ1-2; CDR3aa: CASSRFRTGDYGYTF; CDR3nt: TGTGCCAGCAGCCGCTTCCGAACAGGGGACTATGGCTACACCTTC
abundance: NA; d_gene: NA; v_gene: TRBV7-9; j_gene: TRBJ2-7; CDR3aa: CASSSDGGYEQYF; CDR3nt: TGTGCCAGCAGTTCCGATGGGGGCTACGAGCAGTACTTC
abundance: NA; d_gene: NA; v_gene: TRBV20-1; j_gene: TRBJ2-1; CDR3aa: CSASEEEQFF; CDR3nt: TGCAGTGCTAGTGAAGAAGAGCAGTTCTTC
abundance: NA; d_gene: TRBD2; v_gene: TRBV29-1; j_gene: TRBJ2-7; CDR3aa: CSVDLAGINEQYF; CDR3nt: TGCAGCGTTGATTTAGCGGGAATCAACGAGCAGTACTTC
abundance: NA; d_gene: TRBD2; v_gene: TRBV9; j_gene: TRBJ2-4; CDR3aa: CASSPQTSGGLAKNIQYF; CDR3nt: TGTGCCAGCAGCCCCCAGACTAGCGGGGGTCTAGCCAAAAACATTCAGTACTTC
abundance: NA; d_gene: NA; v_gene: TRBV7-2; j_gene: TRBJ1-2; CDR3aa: CASSLTTAPIGYTF; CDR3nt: TGTGCCAGCAGCTTGACAACCGCGCCAATCGGCTACACCTTC
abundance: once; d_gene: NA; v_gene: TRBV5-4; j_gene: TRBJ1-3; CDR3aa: CASSLGTTSGNTIYF; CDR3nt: TGTGCCAGCAGCTTGGGGACAACCTCTGGAAACACCATATATTTT
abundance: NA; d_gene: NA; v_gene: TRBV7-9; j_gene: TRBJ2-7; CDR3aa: CASSSSRDDSYEQYF; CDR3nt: TGTGCCAGCAGCTCCAGCCGGGACGACTCCTACGAGCAGTACTTC
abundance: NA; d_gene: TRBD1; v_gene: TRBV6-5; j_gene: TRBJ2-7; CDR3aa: CASRDRVSEQYF; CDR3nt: TGTGCCAGCCGGGACAGGGTAAGCGAGCAGTACTTC
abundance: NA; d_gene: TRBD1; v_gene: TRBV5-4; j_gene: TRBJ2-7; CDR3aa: CASSFGGTGRYEQYF; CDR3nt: TGTGCCAGCAGCTTCGGGGGGACAGGGAGGTACGAGCAGTACTTC
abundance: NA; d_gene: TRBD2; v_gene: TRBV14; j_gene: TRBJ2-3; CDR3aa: CASSQDLAGGTDTQYF; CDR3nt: TGTGCCAGCAGCCAAGATTTAGCGGGGGGCACAGATACGCAGTATTTT
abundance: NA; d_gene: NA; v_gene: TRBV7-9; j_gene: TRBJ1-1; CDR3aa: CASSSFGPSNTEAFF; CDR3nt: TGTGCCAGCAGCTCGTTCGGGCCCTCGAACACTGAAGCTTTCTTT
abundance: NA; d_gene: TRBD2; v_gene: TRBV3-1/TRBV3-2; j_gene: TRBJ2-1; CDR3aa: CASSQETSGSNEQFF; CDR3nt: TGTGCCAGCAGCCAAGAAACTAGCGGGAGCAATGAGCAGTTCTTC
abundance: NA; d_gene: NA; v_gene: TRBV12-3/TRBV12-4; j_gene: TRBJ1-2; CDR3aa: CASSRGPGTFPF; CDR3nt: TGTGCCAGCAGCCGTGGGCCCGGGACGTTCCCCTTC
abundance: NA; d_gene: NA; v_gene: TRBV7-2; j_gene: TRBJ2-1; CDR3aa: CASSLRQARDEQFF; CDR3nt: TGTGCCAGCAGCTTGCGGCAGGCTAGGGATGAGCAGTTCTTC
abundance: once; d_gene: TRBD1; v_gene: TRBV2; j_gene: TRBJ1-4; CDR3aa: CASSAGTGVEKLFF; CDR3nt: TGTGCCAGCAGTGCCGGGACAGGGGTTGAAAAACTGTTTTTT
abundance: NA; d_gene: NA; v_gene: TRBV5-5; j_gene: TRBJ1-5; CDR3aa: CASSLVYRNNQPQHF; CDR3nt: TGTGCCAGCAGCTTGGTTTACAGAAACAATCAGCCCCAGCATTTT
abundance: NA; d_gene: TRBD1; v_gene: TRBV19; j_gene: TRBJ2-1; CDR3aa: CASSMRQGPYNEQFF; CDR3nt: TGTGCCAGTAGTATGCGACAGGGACCCTACAATGAGCAGTTCTTC
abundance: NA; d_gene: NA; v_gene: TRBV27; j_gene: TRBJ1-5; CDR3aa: CASIKCLSQNRPQHF; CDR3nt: TGTGCCAGCATTAAATGCCTTTCCCAGAATCGGCCCCAGCATTTT
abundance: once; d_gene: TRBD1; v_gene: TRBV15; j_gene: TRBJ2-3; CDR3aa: CATSAGGDRAQYF; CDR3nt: TGTGCCACCAGCGCCGGCGGGGACAGGGCTCAGTATTTT
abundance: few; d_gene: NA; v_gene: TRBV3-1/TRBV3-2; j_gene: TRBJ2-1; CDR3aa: CASSQGSSFYNEQFF; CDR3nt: TGTGCCAGCAGCCAAGGCTCGTCGTTCTACAATGAGCAGTTCTTC
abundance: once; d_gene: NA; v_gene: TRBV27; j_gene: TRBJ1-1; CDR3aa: CASNTDVGRNTEAFF; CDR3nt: TGTGCCAGCAATACCGACGTCGGGAGGAACACTGAAGCTTTCTTT
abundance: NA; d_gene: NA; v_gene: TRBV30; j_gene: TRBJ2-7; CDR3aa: CLGTSNSYEQYF; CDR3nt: TGTTTGGGGACATCGAACTCCTACGAGCAGTACTTC
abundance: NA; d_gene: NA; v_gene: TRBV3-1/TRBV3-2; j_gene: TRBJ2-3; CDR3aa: CASSLGVMSGDTQYF; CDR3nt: TGTGCCAGCAGCCTAGGAGTCATGAGTGGAGATACGCAGTATTTT
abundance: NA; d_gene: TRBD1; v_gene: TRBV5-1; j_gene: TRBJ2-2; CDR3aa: CASSFTTGAVGTGELFF; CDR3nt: TGCGCCAGCAGCTTCACGACAGGGGCTGTGGGCACCGGGGAGCTGTTTTTT
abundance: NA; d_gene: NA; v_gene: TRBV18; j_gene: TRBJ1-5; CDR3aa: CASSPGRDQPQHF; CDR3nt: TGTGCCAGCTCACCAGGCCGCGATCAGCCCCAGCATTTT
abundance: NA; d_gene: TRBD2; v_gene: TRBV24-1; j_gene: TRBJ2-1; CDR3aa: CATSDYQVASGGRGSYNEQFF; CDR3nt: TGTGCCACCAGTGATTATCAGGTGGCTAGCGGAGGTCGGGGCTCCTACAATGAGCAGTTCTTC
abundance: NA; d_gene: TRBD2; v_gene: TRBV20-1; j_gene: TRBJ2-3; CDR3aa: CSASPDSGSLGGTDTQYF; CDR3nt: TGCAGTGCTAGTCCTGATAGCGGGAGTTTGGGGGGCACAGATACGCAGTATTTT
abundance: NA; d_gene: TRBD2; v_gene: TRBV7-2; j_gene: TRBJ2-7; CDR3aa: CASSPGLGAYEQYF; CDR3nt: TGTGCCAGCAGCCCGGGACTAGGGGCCTACGAGCAGTACTTC
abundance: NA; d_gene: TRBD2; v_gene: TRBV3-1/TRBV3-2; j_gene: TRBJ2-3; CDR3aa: CASNVLAGGRATQYF; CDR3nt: TGTGCCAGCAACGTACTAGCGGGAGGGCGAGCTACGCAGTATTTT
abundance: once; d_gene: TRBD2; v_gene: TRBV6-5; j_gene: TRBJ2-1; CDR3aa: CASYPSGGPLGEQFF; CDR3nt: TGTGCCAGCTACCCTAGCGGGGGGCCCTTAGGTGAGCAGTTCTTC
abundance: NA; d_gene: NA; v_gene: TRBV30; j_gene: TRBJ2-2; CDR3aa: CAWSAGGLGGELFF; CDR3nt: TGTGCCTGGAGTGCAGGGGGGCTCGGCGGGGAGCTGTTTTTT
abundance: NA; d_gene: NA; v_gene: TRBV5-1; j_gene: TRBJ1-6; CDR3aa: CASSPGVGFATNSPLHF; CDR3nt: TGCGCCAGCAGCCCCGGGGTCGGGTTCGCAACTAATTCACCCCTCCACTTT
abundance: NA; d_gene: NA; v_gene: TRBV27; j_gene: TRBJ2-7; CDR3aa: CASWRYEQYF; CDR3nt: TGTGCCAGCTGGCGCTACGAGCAGTACTTC
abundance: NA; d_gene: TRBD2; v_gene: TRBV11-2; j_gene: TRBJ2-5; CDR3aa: CASSLDGGASETQYF; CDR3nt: TGTGCCAGCAGCTTAGACGGGGGGGCCAGCGAGACCCAGTACTTC
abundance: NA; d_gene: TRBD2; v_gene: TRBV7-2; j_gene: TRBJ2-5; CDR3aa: CASSYVAGNQETQYF; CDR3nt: TGTGCCAGCAGCTACGTAGCGGGGAACCAAGAGACCCAGTACTTC